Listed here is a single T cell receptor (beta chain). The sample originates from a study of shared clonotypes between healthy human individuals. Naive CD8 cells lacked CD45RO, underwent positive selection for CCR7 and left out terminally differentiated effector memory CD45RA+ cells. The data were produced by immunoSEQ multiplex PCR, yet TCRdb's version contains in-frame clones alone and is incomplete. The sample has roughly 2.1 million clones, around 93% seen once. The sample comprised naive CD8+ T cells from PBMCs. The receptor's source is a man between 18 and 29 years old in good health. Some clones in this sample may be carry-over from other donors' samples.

This CDR3 reads CASRRPGTSGRDTQYF. The CDR3 bases are TGTGCCAGCAGACGCCCCGGGACTAGCGGGAGGGATACGCAGTATTTT. The chain uses TRBV7-2 and TRBJ2-3; TRBD2 aligns across 15 bases. From germline, CDR1 is SGHTA and CDR2 FQGNSA. The CDR3 covers 16 residues. V was pared by 6 bases and J by 6 bases, with 7 bases of the junction left unmatched. The full variable domain, with the rest looked up from reference TRBV7-2 and TRBJ2-3, is GAGVSQSPSNKVTEKGKDVELRCDPISGHTALYWYRQSLGQGLEFLIYFQGNSAPDKSGLPSDRFSAERTGGSVSTLTIQRTQQEDSAVYLCASRRPGTSGRDTQYFGPGTRLTVL.